The T cell receptor beta chain under discussion was sequenced for a study of Ad26.COV2.S vaccination and SARS-CoV-2 variants. Study context: The vaccine Ad26.COV2.S was put into the muscle once, or twice with 56 days between.

The CDR3 has 15 residues. Germline-derived CDR1 and CDR2 are SGHNT and YYREEE (reference sequence). Trimming left V 6 bases short and J 1 base short, with 13 bases between. Overall study results and limits: People who got the vaccine had more spike-specific TCR breadth than people who got placebo.

As for this clone: The antigen remains undetermined.

Specified treatment: over 15 received Ad26.COV2.S at low or high dose, single or two shots; about 5 received placebo; per-sample allocation not given. The samples were gathered on day 63 after the first injection of vaccine or placebo. Produced via immunoSEQ multiplex PCR; TCRdb's table is partial and in-frame only. The data show roughly 240,000 clones, with around 87% seen just once and roughly 10% held by the top ten. The sequenced sample was peripheral blood, obtained in a trial of Ad26.COV2.S vaccine versus placebo. The J gene is TRBJ2-2, the V gene TRBV5-4, with D possibly TRBD2 on 6 matching bases. This clonotype originated in a person aged 18 to 59 who received the Ad26.COV2.S COVID-19 vaccine or a placebo. For the CDR3, the DNA is TGTGCCAGCAACGGGGAGGCGGGGAACACCGGGGAGCTGTTTTTT. It specifies CASNGEAGNTGELFF.